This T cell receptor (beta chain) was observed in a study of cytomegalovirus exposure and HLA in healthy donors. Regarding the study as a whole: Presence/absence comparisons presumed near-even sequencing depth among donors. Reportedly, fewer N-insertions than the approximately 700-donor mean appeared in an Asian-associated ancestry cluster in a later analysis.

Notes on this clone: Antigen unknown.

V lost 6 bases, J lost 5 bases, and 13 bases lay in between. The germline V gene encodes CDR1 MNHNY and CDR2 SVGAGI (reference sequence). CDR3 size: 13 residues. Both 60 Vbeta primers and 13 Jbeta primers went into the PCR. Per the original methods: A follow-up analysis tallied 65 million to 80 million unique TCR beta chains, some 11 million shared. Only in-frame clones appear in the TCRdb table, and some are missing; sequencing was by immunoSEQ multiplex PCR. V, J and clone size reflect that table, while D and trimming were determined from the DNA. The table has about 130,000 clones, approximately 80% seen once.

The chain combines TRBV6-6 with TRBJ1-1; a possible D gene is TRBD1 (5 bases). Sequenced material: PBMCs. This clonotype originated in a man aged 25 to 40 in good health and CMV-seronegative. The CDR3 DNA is TGTGCCAGCAGCCCACTTGGGGGGACTGAAGCTTTCTTT. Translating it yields CASSPLGGTEAFF.